These 10 T cell receptor beta chains were all obtained from the same sample, sequenced in a study of early T cells in non-severe SARS-CoV-2 infection. TCRdb itself ran the 5' RACE reads through MiXCR, one entry per CDR3 protein. The table records some 26,000 distinct CDR3 sequences, about 4.4% of them present only once. What was sequenced was whole blood. The receptors come from an adult who was a healthcare worker with PCR-confirmed SARS-CoV-2 infection or an uninfected control (not recorded which).

The CDR3 sequence: CASKMGRGQGSGTEAFF. DNA for the CDR3: TGTGCCAGCAAGATGGGAAGGGGGCAGGGTTCCGGCACTGAAGCTTTCTTT. The chain employs TRBV16 and TRBJ1-1; 7 bases are a match to TRBD1. The CDR3 totals 17 residues. Germline CDR1 KGHSY, CDR2 FQNENV. V dropped 7 bases and J dropped 4; count of bases not matched to a gene: 18.

With regard to this clonotype: The germline gene is not matched at one end of the junction; a read error may be the cause. The V and J genes are TRBV5-5 and TRBJ2-1, with 9 bases that match TRBD1. Germline CDR1 SGHKS, CDR2 YYEKEE (reference sequence). This CDR3 is 15 amino acids long. CDR3 protein: CVSSPGQGSYNEQFF. The CDR3 DNA reads TGTGTCAGCAGCCCCGGACAGGGGAGCTACAATGAGCAGTTCTTC. Looking up the rest from reference TRBV5-5 and TRBJ2-1 gives the full variable domain: DAGVTQSPTHLIKTRGQQVTLRCSPISGHKSVSWYQQVLGQGPQFIFQYYEKEERGRGNFPDRFSARQFPNYSSELNVNALLLGDSALYLCVSSPGQGSYNEQFFGPGTRLTVL.

Points on this clonotype: A read error is possible here, since a much larger clone lies one base away. The chain has TRBV7-9 and TRBJ1-5, with 7 positions matching TRBD1. CDR1 is SEHNR and CDR2 is FQNEAQ in the germline V gene (reference sequence). After removal of 6 bases from V and 3 bases from J, the junction contained 11 bases not matched to a gene. This CDR3 contains 16 residues. CDR3 residues: CASSQTGASDNQPQHF. The CDR3 nucleotides are TGTGCCAGCAGTCAAACAGGGGCAAGCGACAATCAGCCCCAGCATTTT.

The chain links TRBV5-1 to TRBJ2-1; tentatively, D is TRBD1 (6 bases). This CDR3 spans 12 amino acids. Germline loops: CDR1 SGHRS, CDR2 YFSETQ. V was pared by 6 bases and J by 6 bases, with 10 bases between. The DNA for the CDR3 is TGCGCCAGCAAGACAGGACTCAATGAGCAGTTCTTC. This encodes CASKTGLNEQFF.

Many counts were recorded for this clonotype. This chain connects TRBV27 to TRBJ2-7; TRBD2 agrees at 11 bases. Trimming removed 5 bases from V and 3 bases from J; junction bases left unmatched: 12. CDR3 size: 17 residues. In germline, CDR1 is MNHEY, CDR2 SMNVEV (reference sequence). CDR3 bases: TGTGCCAGCAGTGCCTCCGGGAGCGGGACTAGCGGCTACGAGCAGTACTTC. Amino acid sequence: CASSASGSGTSGYEQYF.

This clonotype was picked up a small number of times. The chain recombines TRBV2 with TRBJ1-1; D gene uncertain. Germline V CDR1 and CDR2: SNHLY, FYNNEI. The V end lost 7 bases, the J end lost 1 base, and 7 bases lay between the germline ends. The CDR3 totals 12 residues. In nucleotides, the CDR3 is TGTGCCAGCATGGAGGGGAACACTGAAGCTTTCTTT. Translating gives CASMEGNTEAFF. Variable domain in full (rest from reference TRBV2 and TRBJ1-1): EPEVTQTPSHQVTQMGQEVILRCVPISNHLYFYWYRQILGQKVEFLVSFYNNEISEKSEIFDDQFSVERPDGSNFTLKIRSTKLEDSAMYFCASMEGNTEAFFGQGTRLTVV.

This clonotype was picked up many times. This chain uses TRBV5-6 with TRBJ2-7, with a tentative D call TRBD1 (5 bases). This CDR3 spans 12 amino acids. V dropped 0 bases and J dropped 4 bases, with 5 bases sitting between them. The germline V gene has CDR1 SGHDT and CDR2 YYEEEE. The CDR3 sequence is CASSLEGYEQYF. CDR3 coding DNA: TGTGCCAGCAGCTTGGAGGGGTACGAGCAGTACTTC.

The gene calls are TRBV4-2 and TRBJ2-1, with 9 bases lining up with TRBD2. Germline V gene sequence: CDR1 LGHNA, CDR2 YNFKEQ. The CDR3 sequence is 15 residues long. Trimming at V came to 1 base and at J to 8 bases, leaving 6 bases not matched to a gene. The CDR3 loop is CASSQGRLAGDEQFF. CDR3 nucleotide sequence: TGTGCCAGCAGCCAAGGAAGATTAGCGGGAGATGAGCAGTTCTTC.

This clonotype was seen at least ten times. J is TRBJ2-1 and V is TRBV10-2; TRBD1 matches 9 bases. The V segment lost 1 base and the J segment 6 bases; nucleotides outside the gene matches: 4. There are 15 residues in the CDR3. Germline CDR1 WSHSY, CDR2 SAAADI. The CDR3, as DNA: TGCGCCAGCAGTGAGTGGACAGGGGTGAGCAATGAGCAGTTCTTC. It encodes CASSEWTGVSNEQFF.

The rearrangement links TRBV18 to TRBJ1-1; D unresolved. Trimming left V 3 bases short and J 9 bases short, with 14 bases between. The V gene's germline CDR1 is KGHSH and CDR2 LQKENI. This CDR3 has 13 residues. The CDR3 loop reads CASSPYHGDQAFF. The CDR3 DNA reads TGTGCCAGCTCACCGTACCATGGGGATCAAGCTTTCTTT.